This T cell receptor beta chain was captured by sequencing in a study of yellow fever vaccine responses in identical twins. Overall study findings and caveats: On the reported evidence, twins' vaccine T cell responses seemed partly convergent and partly personalized.

There are a few counts of this clonotype. The antigen is unknown. Each CDR3 protein gets one entry after TCRdb re-called the RT-PCR reads with MiXCR. In the table there are fewer than 35,000 distinct CDR3 sequences, almost 60% of which are singletons. This CDR3 spans 15 amino acids. Germline V gene sequence: CDR1 KGHSH, CDR2 LQKENI. With V trimmed by 3 bases and J by 3 bases, 4 bases remained unmatched. The sample in question was T cells from blood (PBMCs), unsorted or a sorted subset (not recorded which), obtained before or after yellow fever vaccination (not recorded which). This TCR came from a woman between 18 and 30 years old who received the yellow fever vaccine. The V call is TRBV18, the J call TRBJ1-1, with TRBD1 matching 10 bases. DNA of the CDR3: TGTGCCAGCTCACCTTTTGGGACAGGGGACACTGAAGCTTTCTTT. Translated: CASSPFGTGDTEAFF.